The clone carrying this T cell receptor beta chain was observed many times. The data were obtained in a study of T cells in Graves' hyperthyroidism and ophthalmopathy. About the study: It was at initial diagnosis, before any treatment, that peripheral blood was collected.

V lost 3 bases and J lost 4; bases outside the gene matches: 11. This CDR3 region has 18 residues. Germline assignment: CDR1 LGHDT and CDR2 YNNKEL (reference sequence). Amplified TCR beta CDR3 regions came from RNA transcripts. The study used the HTBI primer set for a first-round RT-PCR of the TCR CDR3. Via MiXCR, TCRdb re-called the multiplex PCR reads, giving one row per CDR3 protein. The sample contains some 650,000 distinct CDR3 sequences, roughly a sixth of which appear only once. A patient was excluded if there was uncontrolled infection, other autoimmune disease, pregnancy or lactation. The source material was blood. The TCR comes from a woman aged 40 to 50 with Graves' ophthalmopathy. This chain links TRBV3-1 with TRBJ2-1; 11 bases map to TRBD2. In DNA, the CDR3 is TGTGCCAGCAGCCAGGACCTTAGCGGGAGGGTGAATTACAATGAGCAGTTCTTC. Its translation is CASSQDLSGRVNYNEQFF.